This T cell receptor beta chain was observed in a study of identical twins. Many counts were recorded for this clonotype. Its antigen is undetermined. TCRdb called the 5' RACE reads again in MiXCR, with one record for every CDR3 protein. Here the sample spans approximately 700,000 distinct CDR3 sequences, around 6% being singletons. General study points: These conclusions were based on statistical analysis (cross-sectional, not following the same donors).

The CDR3 has 12 amino acids. Looked up from germline, CDR1 is LGHNA and CDR2 is YSLEER. The V and J ends lost 0 bases and 2 bases respectively, with 2 bases between them. The specimen sequenced was naive T cells sorted from blood. This TCR came from a man in his late teens or twenties in good health. The chain links TRBV4-3 to TRBJ2-7; D gene ambiguous. In nucleotides, the CDR3 is TGCGCCAGCAGCCAAGATCCCTACGAGCAGTACTTC. Translating it yields CASSQDPYEQYF.